The 31 T cell receptor beta chains below all came from one sample that was sequenced in a study of T cells after yellow fever vaccination (dated by TCRdb to the late 2010s). In the paper's terms, the treatment or condition label means: live attenuated yellow fever vaccine strain. Receptor libraries were prepared by 5' RACE. Instrument on record: Illumina NovaSeq 6000. Using fastp trimming at Q25 and MiXCR clonotype assembly, TCRdb reanalyzed the public sequencing data and kept in-frame beta chains. Each CDR3 protein appears once, grouped with its most common genes and DNA. The sample table holds approximately 240,000 distinct CDR3 sequences, of which about 3.5% were seen once. Jointly, the top ten make up under 20% of the sample. Sequences were derived from PBMCs, sampled 15 days after the yellow fever booster vaccination. The receptors stem from a man between 18 and 29 years old who received the YFV17D yellow fever vaccine.

This clonotype has at least ten counts. The chain joins TRBV9 to TRBJ2-3; no clear D. V gave up 4 bases and J gave up 5 bases, with 11 bases separating them. This CDR3 spans 13 amino acids. Germline assignment: CDR1 SGDLS and CDR2 YYNGEE. This CDR3 is CASSTQWGDTQYF. The DNA for the CDR3 is TGTGCCAGCAGCACCCAATGGGGAGATACGCAGTATTTT.

This clonotype was recorded at least ten times. The chain couples TRBV7-2 to TRBJ2-7, with D maybe TRBD1 (5 bases). Germline V gene sequence: CDR1 SGHTA, CDR2 FQGNSA. With 3 bases removed from V and 0 bases from J, the gap between germline ends came to 9 bases. The CDR3 consists of 14 residues. CDR3 residues: CASSLTDYSYEQYF. The CDR3 DNA sequence: TGTGCCAGCAGCTTGACAGATTACTCCTACGAGCAGTACTTC.

The chain carries TRBV5-1 and TRBJ2-2, with D maybe TRBD2 (6 bases). Trimming took off 3 bases at V and 4 bases at J, with 10 bases between the two ends. This CDR3 region has 14 residues. The germline V gene encodes CDR1 SGHRS and CDR2 YFSETQ. CDR3 protein: CASSSGESTGELFF. CDR3 DNA: TGCGCCAGCAGCTCGGGGGAGTCCACCGGGGAGCTGTTTTTT.

In this sample, this clonotype turned up many times. V is TRBV5-4 and J is TRBJ2-1; 9 bases agree with TRBD1. V was pared by 4 bases and J by 5 bases, with 4 bases of the junction left unmatched. Germline-derived CDR1 and CDR2 are SGHNT and YYREEE (reference sequence). This CDR3 comprises 14 residues. CDR3 protein: CASSHGQGNNEQFF. The DNA of the CDR3 is TGTGCCAGCAGCCACGGACAGGGGAACAATGAGCAGTTCTTC.

This clonotype was detected many times. The genes are TRBV7-9 and TRBJ1-6; no clear D. The CDR3 totals 13 residues. Germline V lookup: CDR1 SEHNR, CDR2 FQNEAQ (reference sequence). Trimming took off 1 base at V and 10 bases at J, with 8 bases between the two ends. CDR3 sequence: CASSLGEDSPLHF. DNA for the CDR3: TGTGCCAGCAGCTTAGGGGAAGACTCACCCCTCCACTTT.

This clonotype was recorded many times. V is TRBV4-3 and J is TRBJ1-5, with 7 positions matching TRBD1. Trimming at V came to 1 base and at J to 6 bases, leaving 3 bases not matched to a gene. Per germline, CDR1 LGHNA and CDR2 YSLEER. The CDR3 is 14 amino acids. The CDR3 protein is CASSQVWDSQPQHF. CDR3 nucleotide sequence: TGCGCCAGCAGCCAAGTGTGGGACAGTCAGCCCCAGCATTTT.

The chain recombines TRBV12-3 or TRBV12-4 with TRBJ1-5, with a weak D call TRBD1 (5 bases). This CDR3 region has 17 residues. V lost 1 base and J lost 6, with 19 bases in between. The CDR3: CASSLVPKGLESQPQHF. CDR3 sequence (DNA): TGTGCCAGCAGTTTAGTGCCCAAGGGGCTAGAAAGTCAGCCCCAGCATTTT.

This clonotype was found many times. This sequence joins TRBV5-1 and TRBJ1-6; D is ambiguous. From germline, CDR1 is SGHRS and CDR2 YFSETQ. The CDR3 has 15 residues. Trimming removed 1 base from V and 3 bases from J, with 8 bases in between. The CDR3 here is CASSLQMNYNSPLHF. The CDR3 DNA reads TGCGCCAGCAGCTTGCAGATGAACTATAATTCACCCCTCCACTTT. The variable domain in full, with the rest retrieved from reference TRBV5-1 and TRBJ1-6, is KAGVTQTPRYLIKTRGQQVTLSCSPISGHRSVSWYQQTPGQGLQFLFEYFSETQRNKGNFPGRFSGRQFSNSRSEMNVSTLELGDSALYLCASSLQMNYNSPLHFGNGTRLTVT.

This clonotype was observed at least ten times. This chain joins TRBV5-1 and TRBJ1-2; a weak D match, TRBD1 (5 bases). V shed 4 bases and J shed 7 bases, with 11 bases lying between them. In germline, CDR1 is SGHRS, CDR2 YFSETQ. The CDR3 loop spans 12 amino acids. The CDR3 region is CASSGSRGGYTF. As DNA, the CDR3 is TGCGCCAGCAGCGGATCGAGGGGTGGCTACACCTTC.

This clonotype was seen ten or more times. The chain couples TRBV15 to TRBJ2-5; a weak D match, TRBD2 (6 bases). Trimming left V 1 base short and J 1 base short, with 13 bases between. This CDR3 is built from 16 residues. Germline V gives CDR1 LNHNV, CDR2 YYDKDF (reference sequence). CDR3: CATSRGHGGAQETQYF. Here the CDR3 DNA reads TGTGCCACCAGCAGAGGTCACGGGGGAGCCCAAGAGACCCAGTACTTC.

In its sample, this clonotype was seen many times. The J gene is TRBJ1-2, the V gene TRBV2; D ambiguous. The CDR3 totals 12 residues. Germline values: CDR1 SNHLY, CDR2 FYNNEI. V lost 4 bases and J lost 0, with 3 bases in between. The DNA for the CDR3 is TGTGCCAGCAGTGTCACTAACTATGGCTACACCTTC. Translation: CASSVTNYGYTF. Variable domain in full (rest from reference TRBV2 and TRBJ1-2): EPEVTQTPSHQVTQMGQEVILRCVPISNHLYFYWYRQILGQKVEFLVSFYNNEISEKSEIFDDQFSVERPDGSNFTLKIRSTKLEDSAMYFCASSVTNYGYTFGSGTRLTVV.

This clonotype was found many times. V is TRBV12-3 or TRBV12-4 and J is TRBJ1-1; 7 bases align to TRBD1. The CDR3 totals 15 residues. V was clipped by 4 bases and J by 0 bases; unmatched bases: 5. This CDR3 reads CASSSPQGMNTEAFF. In DNA, the CDR3 is TGTGCCAGCAGTTCACCACAGGGGATGAACACTGAAGCTTTCTTT.

This clonotype was found many times. The chain is built from TRBV6-2 or TRBV6-3 and TRBJ1-3; the D is unclear. The CDR3 consists of 16 residues. V lost 2 bases and J lost 8, with 19 bases in between. Looked up from germline, CDR1 is MNHEY and CDR2 is SVGEGT. The CDR3 DNA sequence: TGTGCCAGCAGTTACGGCGGCTACCCGAAATGGGACACCATATATTTT. Translating gives CASSYGGYPKWDTIYF.

The sample holds many counts of this clonotype. The chain combines TRBV7-6 with TRBJ1-1; D possibly corresponds to TRBD1 (5 bases). V dropped 5 bases and J dropped 4 bases, with 14 bases sitting between them. The germline V gene encodes CDR1 SGHVS and CDR2 FNYEAQ. The CDR3 is 14 amino acids. The DNA of the CDR3 is TGTGCCAGCAGCCCCCCCCGGGGCCCCACTGAAGCTTTCTTT. It encodes CASSPPRGPTEAFF.

The chain links TRBV2 to TRBJ2-3, with 10 nucleotides matching TRBD1. This CDR3 is built from 14 residues. V trimming: 10 bases; J trimming: 3 bases; junction bases outside the gene matches: 7. Germline CDR1 reads SNHLY; CDR2 reads FYNNEI. The DNA of the CDR3 is TGTGCCAACTCCCGGGACAGGGGAACAGATACGCAGTATTTT. This codes for CANSRDRGTDTQYF.

This clonotype was seen many times. The chain couples TRBV7-2 to TRBJ1-6, with a tentative D call TRBD1 (6 bases). Per the germline V gene, CDR1 is SGHTA and CDR2 is FQGNSA. CDR3 size: 14 residues. V was clipped by 7 bases and J by 5 bases, with 12 bases between them. The CDR3 region is CASIQGGNNSPLHF. The CDR3 DNA follows: TGTGCCAGCATCCAAGGGGGAAATAATTCACCCCTCCACTTT. The entire variable domain, with the rest obtained from reference TRBV7-2 and TRBJ1-6, is as follows: GAGVSQSPSNKVTEKGKDVELRCDPISGHTALYWYRQSLGQGLEFLIYFQGNSAPDKSGLPSDRFSAERTGGSVSTLTIQRTQQEDSAVYLCASIQGGNNSPLHFGNGTRLTVT.

This chain uses TRBV7-6 with TRBJ1-5; D is perhaps TRBD1 (5 bases). Germline V gene sequence: CDR1 SGHVS, CDR2 FNYEAQ. The CDR3 contains 16 residues. Trimming cost V 1 base and J 7 bases, with 17 bases left between them. Written as DNA, the CDR3 is TGTGCCAGCAGCTTAGAGGCAGGGAAGAGGGTCCAGCCCCAGCATTTT. Translation gives CASSLEAGKRVQPQHF.

In its sample, this clonotype was seen many times. The V call is TRBV12-5, the J call TRBJ1-1; 9 bases match TRBD1. V trimming: 1 base; J trimming: 5 bases; junction bases outside the gene matches: 2. This CDR3 comprises 14 residues. CDR1 is LGHNT and CDR2 is FRNRAP in the germline V gene. CDR3 protein: CASGLGTGVTEAFF. The CDR3 nucleotides read TGTGCTAGTGGTTTGGGGACAGGGGTTACTGAAGCTTTCTTT.

This clonotype has at least ten counts. The chain links TRBV21-1 to TRBJ2-7; TRBD2 was called by the table and not checked on the DNA. TRBV21-1 is reported as a pseudogene. The CDR3 has 14 amino acids. The CDR3 is CASSKGSREGEQYF. CDR3 sequence (DNA): TGTGCCAGCAGCAAAGGGAGCAGGGAGGGCGAGCAGTACTTC.

This clonotype was detected ten times or more. This sequence joins TRBV7-2 and TRBJ2-3; TRBD2 matches 9 bases. The germline V gene encodes CDR1 SGHTA and CDR2 FQGNSA. Trimming took 2 bases from V and 7 from J; bases not matched to a gene: 13. The CDR3 runs 17 residues. The CDR3 reads CASSLSTWRGGPHTQYF. CDR3 coding DNA: TGTGCCAGCAGCTTAAGTACCTGGCGGGGGGGCCCACATACGCAGTATTTT.

This clonotype was seen at least ten times. This rearrangement joins TRBV20-1 to TRBJ2-3, with 7 positions matching TRBD2. The germline gives CDR1 DFQATT, CDR2 SNEGSKA (reference sequence). This CDR3 comprises 15 residues. J lost 4 bases, V lost 3 bases, and 10 bases had no gene match. CDR3: CSASLGRGRADTQYF. Written as DNA, the CDR3 is TGCAGTGCTAGTCTCGGGCGGGGGAGGGCAGATACGCAGTATTTT.

This clonotype came up many times. The rearrangement links TRBV3-1 to TRBJ1-4, with D possibly matching TRBD1 (6 bases). Germline V lookup: CDR1 LGHDT, CDR2 YNNKEL (reference sequence). Trimming took 1 base from V and 6 from J, leaving 12 bases between them. CDR3 length: 15 amino acids. The CDR3 DNA reads as TGTGCCAGCAGCCAAGCGACAGGATTGTATGAAAAACTGTTTTTT. The encoded protein is CASSQATGLYEKLFF.

This clonotype was seen ten or more times. This rearrangement joins TRBV2 to TRBJ2-1, with 7 nucleotides matching TRBD1. Germline V lookup: CDR1 SNHLY, CDR2 FYNNEI. This CDR3 has 13 residues. V gave up 10 bases and J gave up 5 bases; unmatched junction bases: 8. The CDR3 sequence is CANDRAPNNEQFF. CDR3 DNA sequence: TGTGCCAACGACAGGGCTCCCAACAATGAGCAGTTCTTC.

This clonotype was seen at least ten times. The rearrangement joins TRBV5-1 to TRBJ1-1; D not resolved. Trimming took off 1 base at V and 1 base at J, with 8 bases between the two ends. This CDR3 has 14 residues. In germline, CDR1 is SGHRS, CDR2 YFSETQ. In DNA form, the CDR3 reads TGCGCCAGCAGCTTGAGGCCAGCGAACACTGAAGCTTTCTTT. Translating it yields CASSLRPANTEAFF.

This clonotype showed up many times. The rearrangement links TRBV7-8 to TRBJ2-3, with 13 bases aligning to TRBD2. The germline V gene has CDR1 SGHVS and CDR2 FQNEAQ. This CDR3 is built from 16 residues. V shed 4 bases and J 4 bases; nucleotides not matched to a gene: 5. CDR3 nucleotides: TGTGCCAGCAGCTCGGAGGGACTAGCGGGATCAGATACGCAGTATTTT. Residues: CASSSEGLAGSDTQYF. The whole variable domain, filled in from reference TRBV7-8 and TRBJ2-3, reads GAGVSQSPRYKVAKRGQDVALRCDPISGHVSLFWYQQALGQGPEFLTYFQNEAQLDKSGLPSDRFFAERPEGSVSTLKIQRTQQEDSAVYLCASSSEGLAGSDTQYFGPGTRLTVL.

This clonotype was counted ten times or more. The chain employs TRBV20-1 and TRBJ2-1; the D gene is possibly TRBD2 (6 bases). V was shortened by 0 bases and J by 12 bases, with 9 bases between the two germline ends. CDR3 length equals 11 residues. Per germline, CDR1 DFQATT and CDR2 SNEGSKA (reference sequence). The CDR3 nucleotides are TGCAGTGCTAGAGATTCGGGGGTGCAGTTCTTC. Amino acid sequence: CSARDSGVQFF.

This clonotype was picked up many times. This sequence joins TRBV21-1 and TRBJ2-4; TRBD1, the table's D call, was not compared with the DNA. TRBV21-1 is tagged as a pseudogene. The CDR3 is 15 amino acids. The CDR3 nucleotides read TGTGCCAGCAGCCCCTGTTGGGACAGGGATGACATTCAGTACTTC. It codes for CASSPCWDRDDIQYF.

This clonotype was detected many times. The chain recombines TRBV7-3 with TRBJ2-6; D is possibly TRBD1 (6 bases). Trimming took 2 bases from V and 2 from J, leaving 7 bases between them. Germline CDR1 and CDR2: SGHTA and FQGTGA. This CDR3 is 15 amino acids long. The CDR3 spells CASSLQGTGANVLTF. DNA of the CDR3: TGTGCCAGCAGCTTACAGGGGACTGGGGCCAACGTCCTGACTTTC.

This clonotype was detected ten times or more. This chain connects TRBV20-1 to TRBJ2-3; 10 nucleotides line up with TRBD1. Germline V gene lookup returns CDR1 DFQATT and CDR2 SNEGSKA (reference sequence). The CDR3 loop spans 14 amino acids. Trimming removed 5 bases from V and 5 bases from J; junction bases left unmatched: 7. As DNA, the CDR3 is TGCAGTGCTGCCGACAGGGGGCTTGGAGATACGCAGTATTTT. Encoded protein: CSAADRGLGDTQYF.

At least ten counts were recorded for this clonotype. The CDR3 bases are TGTGCCAGCAGCAGGGACAGGGGGCATTACGAGCAGTACTTC. Its translation: CASSRDRGHYEQYF. The chain employs TRBV7-2 and TRBJ2-7, with 12 positions matching TRBD1. The CDR3 extends over 14 amino acids. Looked up from germline, CDR1 is SGHTA and CDR2 is FQGNSA. Trimming removed 5 bases from V and 4 bases from J; junction bases left unmatched: 3. The whole variable domain, remainder taken from reference TRBV7-2 and TRBJ2-7, is GAGVSQSPSNKVTEKGKDVELRCDPISGHTALYWYRQSLGQGLEFLIYFQGNSAPDKSGLPSDRFSAERTGGSVSTLTIQRTQQEDSAVYLCASSRDRGHYEQYFGPGTRLTVT.

The table lists this clonotype with many counts. The V call is TRBV4-3, the J call TRBJ2-3; TRBD2 aligns across 10 bases. The V segment lost 0 bases and the J segment 2 bases; nucleotides outside the gene matches: 5. The CDR3 has 17 residues. CDR1 is LGHNA, CDR2 YSLEER, per germline. CDR3 region: CASSQESSGGSTDTQYF. DNA for the CDR3: TGCGCCAGCAGCCAAGAGTCTAGCGGGGGATCCACAGATACGCAGTATTTT.